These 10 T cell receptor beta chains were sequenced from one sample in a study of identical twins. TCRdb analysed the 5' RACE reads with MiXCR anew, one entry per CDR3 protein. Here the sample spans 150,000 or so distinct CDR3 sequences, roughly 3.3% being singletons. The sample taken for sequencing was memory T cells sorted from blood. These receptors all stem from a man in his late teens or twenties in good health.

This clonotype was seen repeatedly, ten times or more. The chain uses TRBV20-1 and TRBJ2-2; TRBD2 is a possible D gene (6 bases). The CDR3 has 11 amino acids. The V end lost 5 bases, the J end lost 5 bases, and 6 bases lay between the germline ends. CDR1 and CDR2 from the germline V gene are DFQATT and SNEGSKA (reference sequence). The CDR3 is CSAGGTGELFF. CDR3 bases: TGCAGTGCTGGGGGGACCGGGGAGCTGTTTTTT.

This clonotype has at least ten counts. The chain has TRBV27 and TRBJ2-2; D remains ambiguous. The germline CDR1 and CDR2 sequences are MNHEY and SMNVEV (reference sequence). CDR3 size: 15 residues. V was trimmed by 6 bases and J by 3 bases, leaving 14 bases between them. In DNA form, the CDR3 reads TGTGCCAGCAGACCCGATCCTACCTACACCGGGGAGCTGTTTTTT. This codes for CASRPDPTYTGELFF.

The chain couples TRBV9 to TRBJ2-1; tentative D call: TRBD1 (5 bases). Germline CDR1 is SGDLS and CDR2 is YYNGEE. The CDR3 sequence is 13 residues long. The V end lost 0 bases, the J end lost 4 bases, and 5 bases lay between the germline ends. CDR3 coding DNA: TGTGCCAGCAGCGTAGGACAGTACAATGAGCAGTTCTTC. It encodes CASSVGQYNEQFF.

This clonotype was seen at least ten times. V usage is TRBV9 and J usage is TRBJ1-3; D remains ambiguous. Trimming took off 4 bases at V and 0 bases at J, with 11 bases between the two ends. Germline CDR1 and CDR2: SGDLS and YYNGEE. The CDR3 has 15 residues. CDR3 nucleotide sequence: TGTGCCAGCAGCCCGATCCCGGACTCTGGAAACACCATATATTTT. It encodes CASSPIPDSGNTIYF.

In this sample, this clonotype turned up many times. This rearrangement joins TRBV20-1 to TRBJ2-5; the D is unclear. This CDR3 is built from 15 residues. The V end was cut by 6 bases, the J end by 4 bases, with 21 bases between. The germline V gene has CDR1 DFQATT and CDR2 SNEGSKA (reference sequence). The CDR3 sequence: CSAPDTVGPGETQYF. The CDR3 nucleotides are TGCAGTGCCCCTGACACGGTAGGGCCCGGAGAGACCCAGTACTTC.

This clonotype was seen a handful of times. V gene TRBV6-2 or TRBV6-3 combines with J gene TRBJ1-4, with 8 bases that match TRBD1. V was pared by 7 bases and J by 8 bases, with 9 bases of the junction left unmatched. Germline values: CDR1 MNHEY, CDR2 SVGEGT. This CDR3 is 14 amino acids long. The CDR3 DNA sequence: TGTGCCAGCAATTTTCAGGGGGCGCAAGAAAAACTGTTTTTT. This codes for CASNFQGAQEKLFF.

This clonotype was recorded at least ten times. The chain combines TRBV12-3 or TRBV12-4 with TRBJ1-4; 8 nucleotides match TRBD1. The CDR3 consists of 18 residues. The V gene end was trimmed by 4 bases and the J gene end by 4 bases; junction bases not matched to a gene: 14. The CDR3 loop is CASSSTTRQGTYNEKLFF. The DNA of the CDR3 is TGTGCCAGCAGTTCGACCACGCGACAGGGGACTTATAATGAAAAACTGTTTTTT.

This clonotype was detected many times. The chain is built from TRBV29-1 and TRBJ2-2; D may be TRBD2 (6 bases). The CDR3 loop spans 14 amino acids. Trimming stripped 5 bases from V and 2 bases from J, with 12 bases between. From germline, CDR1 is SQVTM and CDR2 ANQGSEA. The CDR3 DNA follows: TGCAGCGTTTCCCGGGACTCAAACACCGGGGAGCTGTTTTTT. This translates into CSVSRDSNTGELFF.

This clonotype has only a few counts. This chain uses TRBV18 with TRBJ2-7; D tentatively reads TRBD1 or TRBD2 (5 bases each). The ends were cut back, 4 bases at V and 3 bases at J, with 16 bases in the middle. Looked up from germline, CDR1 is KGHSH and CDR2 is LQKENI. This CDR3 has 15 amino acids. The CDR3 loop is CASSQRGRLHYEQYF. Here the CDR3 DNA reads TGTGCCAGCTCACAGAGGGGACGGCTCCACTACGAGCAGTACTTC.

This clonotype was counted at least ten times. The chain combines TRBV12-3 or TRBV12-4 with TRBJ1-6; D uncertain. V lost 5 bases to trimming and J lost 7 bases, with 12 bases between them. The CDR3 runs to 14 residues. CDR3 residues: CASSPWSGNSPLHF. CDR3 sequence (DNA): TGTGCCAGCAGTCCTTGGTCCGGGAATTCACCCCTCCACTTT.